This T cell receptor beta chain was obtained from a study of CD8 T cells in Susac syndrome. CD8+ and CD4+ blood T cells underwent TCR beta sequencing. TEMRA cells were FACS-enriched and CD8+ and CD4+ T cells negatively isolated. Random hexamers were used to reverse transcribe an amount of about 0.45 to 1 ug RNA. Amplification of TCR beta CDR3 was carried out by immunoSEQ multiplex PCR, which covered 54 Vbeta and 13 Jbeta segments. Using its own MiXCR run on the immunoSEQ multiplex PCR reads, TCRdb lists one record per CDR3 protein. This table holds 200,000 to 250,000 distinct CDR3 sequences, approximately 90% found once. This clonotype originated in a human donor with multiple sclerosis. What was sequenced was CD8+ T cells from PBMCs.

The CDR3 loop reads CASSDSAGRTEAFF. The CDR3 coding sequence is TGTGCCAGCAGTGACTCCGCAGGTCGCACTGAAGCTTTCTTT. The V and J genes are TRBV25-1 and TRBJ1-1; the D is unclear. The CDR3 sequence is 14 residues long. Deletions cut 3 bases from V and 4 bases from J, with 12 bases between. In germline, CDR1 is MGHDK, CDR2 SYGVNS.